The sequence of this TCR beta chain was determined in a study of OX40 agonist ivuxolimab in advanced cancers. In the study overall: Ivuxolimab, which targeted the costimulatory receptor OX40 (CD134), was an agonistic, fully human IgG2 monoclonal antibody. The purpose of peripheral TCRbeta sequencing was to test whether ivuxolimab changed TCR sequence diversity and led to clonal T-cell expansion. Intravenous ivuxolimab was administered to patients every 2 weeks at six dose levels: 0.01, 0.1, 0.3, 1.5, 3 and 10 mg/kg. Patients were allowed to have had prior anti-PD-1, anti-PD-L1 or anti-CTLA-4 therapy, and around two fifths of the dose-escalation patients had been treated with checkpoint inhibitors. Of the approximately 50 patients in dose escalation, some 20 had hepatocellular carcinoma, some 15 had melanoma, 9 had renal cell carcinoma and 9 had head and neck cancer. The dose-escalation cohort was over 70% male with a mean age of approximately 60 years, ranging from roughly 23 to 79. The paper reports the monotherapy dose-escalation portion (N = 52 patients) of the phase I ivuxolimab trial. Three dose-escalation patients achieved partial responses, one with hepatocellular carcinoma and two with cutaneous melanoma.

The trial excluded patients who had a history of autoimmune disease or who were on systemic immunosuppression. Peripheral blood for TCR sequencing was collected from all dose cohorts at baseline, on cycle 4 day 1, and on cycle 7 day 1. The samples were drawn from a first-in-human, open-label, multicenter phase I dose-escalation trial of ivuxolimab. Adults with locally advanced or metastatic head and neck squamous cell, hepatocellular, melanoma or renal cell carcinoma were enrolled in the trial. Before TCR sequencing, CD4+ T cells and CD8+ T cells from peripheral blood were sorted into separate populations. Genomic DNA was isolated from the sorted cells so that the TCRbeta CDR3 region could be sequenced. TCRbeta CDR3 regions were sequenced using the immunoSEQ Assay. Entries here come from immuneACCESS through TCRdb and include only in-frame sequences with V and J called. Some clones fail to appear in such tables; in the studies checked, an unresolved V gene covers under half of the shortfall, and the cause of the remainder is unknown. Across this sample there are approximately 58,000 clones, with less than 95% seen only once. About 13% of the sample is taken by the ten largest.

Remarks on this clone: Its target antigen remains unknown. Base qualities are not provided; no much larger clone lies one nucleotide away.

V was cut back by 5 bases and J by 8 bases, leaving a gap of 28 bases between them. CDR3 length: 18 amino acids, cysteine to phenylalanine. Only the CDR3 DNA is retained, 54 bases long and in frame from the first base. From a lookup of the germline V gene, CDR1 and CDR2 are KGHSH and LQKENI. The investigation overall reported the following: Clonal expansion of both CD4+ and CD8+ blood T cells was observed from baseline to week 6 at doses 0.1 to 3.0 mg/kg. Which antigens the clonally expanded peripheral T cells were specific for was not determined. Low levels of normalized T-cell clonal expansion were also seen in some nonresponding patients. After ivuxolimab, expanded clones were on average more numerous among CD8+ T cells than among CD4+ T cells. In the 0.1-3.0 mg/kg groups, partial responders had among the lowest normalized peripheral clonal expansion, particularly in CD8+ T cells.

The TCR comes from an adult with an advanced solid tumor such as melanoma, head and neck, liver or kidney cancer. The source was CD4+ or CD8+ T cells sorted from blood, collected in a trial of the OX40 agonist ivuxolimab. In this chain, TRBV18 is recombined with TRBJ2-1; the D gene is perhaps TRBD1, on 6 matching bases. This receptor has the CDR3 CASSYRVPGTSSFYEQFF. The DNA is TGTGCCAGCTCATACAGGGTCCCTGGTACCTCTTCATTTTATGAGCAGTTCTTC. With the rest looked up from the reference TRBV18 and TRBJ2-1 genes rather than sequenced, the full variable domain is NAGVMQNPRHLVRRRGQEARLRCSPMKGHSHVYWYRQLPEEGLKFMVYLQKENIIDESGMPKERFSAEFPKEGPSILRIQQVVRGDSAAYFCASSYRVPGTSSFYEQFFGPGTRLTVL.